This T cell receptor (beta chain) derives from a study of T cell repertoires in cytomegalovirus infection. This clonotype was seen many times. TCRdb reprocessed the reads via MiXCR and lists one record per CDR3 protein. Found here are more than 150,000 distinct CDR3 sequences, 28% of them singletons; the top ten hold under 35%. The sequencing input was PBMCs. The TCR sequence derives from a human donor in good health (CMV status not recorded). Some clones in this sample may be carry-over from other donors' samples.

DNA for the CDR3: TGTGCCAGCAGCCAGAGAGGACGAAGAAGGACGGTGGACACTGAAGCTTTCTTT. Amino acids: CASSQRGRRRTVDTEAFF. This chain connects TRBV6-2 or TRBV6-3 to TRBJ1-1; D unclear. The germline V gene has CDR1 MNHEY and CDR2 SVGEGT. The CDR3 contains 18 residues. V lost 6 bases, J lost 3 bases, and 26 bases lay in between.